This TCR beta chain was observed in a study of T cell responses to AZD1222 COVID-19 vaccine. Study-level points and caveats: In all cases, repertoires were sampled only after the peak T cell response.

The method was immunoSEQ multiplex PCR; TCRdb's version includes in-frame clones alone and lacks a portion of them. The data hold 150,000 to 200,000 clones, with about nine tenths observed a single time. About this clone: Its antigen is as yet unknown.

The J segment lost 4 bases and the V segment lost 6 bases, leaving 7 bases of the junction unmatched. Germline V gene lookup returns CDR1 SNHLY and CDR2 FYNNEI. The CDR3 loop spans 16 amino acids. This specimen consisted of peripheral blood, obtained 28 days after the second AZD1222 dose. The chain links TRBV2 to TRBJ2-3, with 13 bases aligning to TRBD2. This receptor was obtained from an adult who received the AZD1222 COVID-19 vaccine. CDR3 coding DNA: TGTGCCAGCAGCGCATTACTAGCGGGGGGGGCAGATACGCAGTATTTT. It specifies CASSALLAGGADTQYF.